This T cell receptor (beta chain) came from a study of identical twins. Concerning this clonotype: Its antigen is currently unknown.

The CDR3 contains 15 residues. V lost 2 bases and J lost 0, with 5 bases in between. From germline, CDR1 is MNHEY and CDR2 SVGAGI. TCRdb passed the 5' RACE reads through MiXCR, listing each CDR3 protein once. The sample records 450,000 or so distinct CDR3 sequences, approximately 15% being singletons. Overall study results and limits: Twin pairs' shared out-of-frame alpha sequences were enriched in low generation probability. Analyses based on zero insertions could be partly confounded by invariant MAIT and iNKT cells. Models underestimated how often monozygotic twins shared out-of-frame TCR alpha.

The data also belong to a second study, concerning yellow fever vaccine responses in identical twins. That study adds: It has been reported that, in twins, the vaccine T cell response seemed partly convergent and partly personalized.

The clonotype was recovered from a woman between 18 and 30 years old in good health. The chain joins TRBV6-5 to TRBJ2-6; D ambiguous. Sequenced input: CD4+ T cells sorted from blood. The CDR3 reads CASSYTDSGANVLTF. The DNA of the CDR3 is TGTGCCAGCAGTTACACGGACTCTGGGGCCAACGTCCTGACTTTC.